What follows are 15 T cell receptor beta chains derived from one specimen sequenced in a study of CD8 T cells in ankylosing spondylitis. Broader study findings: Within ankylosing spondylitis blood, a TCR beta motif made up of under 10 highly homologous variants appeared to be characteristic.

One entry per CDR3 protein, called by TCRdb with MiXCR from the 5' RACE reads. Of about 450,000 distinct CDR3 sequences in the sample, roughly 26% were seen once. These receptors' targets are unknown. The sample consisted of blood, either unsorted or a sorted T cell fraction (not recorded which). Every receptor here comes from a male donor with ankylosing spondylitis.

J is TRBJ1-5 and V is TRBV10-3, with TRBD1 as a possible D gene (5 bases). The CDR3 totals 17 residues. Germline CDR1 reads ENHRY; CDR2 reads SYGVKD. V gave up 0 bases and J gave up 7 bases, with 19 bases separating them. The CDR3 sequence is CAISESAAQGAGQPQHF. The CDR3 region has the DNA TGTGCCATCAGTGAGTCGGCGGCTCAGGGTGCAGGGCAGCCCCAGCATTTT.

This clonotype was counted many times. This rearrangement joins TRBV11-2 to TRBJ2-6, with D perhaps matching TRBD1 (6 bases). Trimming pared 8 bases from V and 0 bases from J, leaving 11 bases between. CDR3 length equals 15 residues. Looked up from germline, CDR1 is SGHAT and CDR2 is FQNNGV. The CDR3 bases are TGTGCCAGCGGAAACAGGGTCTCTGGGGCCAACGTCCTGACTTTC. It yields the protein CASGNRVSGANVLTF. Drawing the rest from reference TRBV11-2 and TRBJ2-6, the complete variable domain is EAGVAQSPRYKIIEKRQSVAFWCNPISGHATLYWYQQILGQGPKLLIQFQNNGVVDDSQLPKDRFSAERLKGVDSTLKIQPAKLEDSAVYLCASGNRVSGANVLTFGAGSRLTVL.

In this sample, this clonotype turned up a few times. This chain joins TRBV5-1 and TRBJ2-3, with D perhaps matching TRBD1 (6 bases). The CDR3 has 15 residues. The germline V gene encodes CDR1 SGHRS and CDR2 YFSETQ. Between the trimmed V and J ends, which lost 4 bases and 2 bases, there was a span of 14 bases. The CDR3 bases are TGCGCCAGCAGCCCCGGTAGGGGGTACACAGATACGCAGTATTTT. This codes for CASSPGRGYTDTQYF.

J is TRBJ1-1 and V is TRBV20-1; TRBD1 matches at 10 bases. Germline V CDR1 and CDR2: DFQATT, SNEGSKA (reference sequence). After removal of 4 bases from V and 2 bases from J, the junction contained 4 bases not matched to a gene. The CDR3 has 14 amino acids. The CDR3 protein is CSATRQGANTEAFF. CDR3 bases: TGCAGTGCTACTCGACAGGGGGCAAACACTGAAGCTTTCTTT.

CDR3 loop: CASSTWTGDTEAFF. The CDR3, as DNA: TGTGCCAGCAGCACTTGGACAGGGGACACTGAAGCTTTCTTT. The J gene is TRBJ1-1, the V gene TRBV9; 9 bases agree with TRBD1. The CDR3 consists of 14 residues. The ends lost 4 bases at V and 3 bases at J; junction bases unmatched: 4. Germline V gene lookup returns CDR1 SGDLS and CDR2 YYNGEE.

The chain links TRBV10-2 to TRBJ1-3; TRBD1 aligns across 9 bases. Germline V gene data show CDR1 as WSHSY and CDR2 as SAAADI. Trimming took 6 bases from V and 0 from J; bases not matched to a gene: 3. The CDR3 runs to 15 residues. The CDR3 here is CASSTGGNSGNTIYF. CDR3 coding DNA: TGCGCCAGCAGCACAGGGGGCAACTCTGGAAACACCATATATTTT.

This chain joins TRBV2 and TRBJ1-2, with 7 positions matching TRBD1. Germline V gene sequence: CDR1 SNHLY, CDR2 FYNNEI. V was pared by 1 base and J by 5 bases, with 7 bases of the junction left unmatched. This CDR3 spans 15 amino acids. The CDR3 coding sequence is TGTGCCAGCAGTGAAGGCGCGGCAGGGGGGTATGGCTACACCTTC. Translated: CASSEGAAGGYGYTF.

The V gene is TRBV3-1, the J gene TRBJ2-5; D is unresolved. Germline V gene lookup returns CDR1 LGHDT and CDR2 YNNKEL (reference sequence). The CDR3 extends over 17 amino acids. V lost 2 bases and J lost 4, with 20 bases in between. The CDR3 loop is CASSQWRWASWGETQYF. The CDR3 nucleotides read TGTGCCAGCAGCCAATGGCGATGGGCCAGTTGGGGAGAGACCCAGTACTTC.

This clonotype was counted only a few times. The chain couples TRBV5-1 to TRBJ1-2; D gene unclear. The CDR3 is made up of 15 amino acids. Trimming cost V 0 bases and J 4 bases, with 13 bases left between them. CDR1 is SGHRS and CDR2 is YFSETQ in the germline V gene. The CDR3 loop is CASSLESSGSYGYTF. The CDR3 nucleotides are TGCGCCAGCAGCTTGGAAAGTTCAGGAAGCTATGGCTACACCTTC. Full variable domain (rest looked up from reference TRBV5-1 and TRBJ1-2): KAGVTQTPRYLIKTRGQQVTLSCSPISGHRSVSWYQQTPGQGLQFLFEYFSETQRNKGNFPGRFSGRQFSNSRSEMNVSTLELGDSALYLCASSLESSGSYGYTFGSGTRLTVV.

This clonotype turned up a few times. This chain connects TRBV20-1 to TRBJ2-3, with a tentative D call TRBD1 (6 bases). The CDR3 loop spans 14 amino acids. The germline V gene encodes CDR1 DFQATT and CDR2 SNEGSKA (reference sequence). Trimming shortened V by 6 bases and J by 2 bases, and 15 bases separated the two germline ends. In DNA form, the CDR3 reads TGCAGTGCGAAAACAGGGACGAACACAGATACGCAGTATTTT. Translated, it gives CSAKTGTNTDTQYF.

The chain combines TRBV12-3 or TRBV12-4 with TRBJ1-5; D gene ambiguous. This CDR3 spans 15 amino acids. V gave up 5 bases and J gave up 5 bases, with 16 bases separating them. The DNA for the CDR3 is TGTGCCAGCAGTCCTGGGCCGACGTCTGATCAGCCCCAGCATTTT. It specifies CASSPGPTSDQPQHF.

This sequence joins TRBV20-1 and TRBJ1-5; D remains ambiguous. Germline CDR1 reads DFQATT; CDR2 reads SNEGSKA (reference sequence). The CDR3 covers 13 residues. The V end lost 5 bases, the J end lost 5 bases, and 13 bases lay between the germline ends. CDR3 sequence reads: CSAQGNLDQPQHF. In DNA form, the CDR3 reads TGCAGTGCTCAAGGGAATTTGGATCAGCCCCAGCATTTT.

CDR3 sequence reads: CASSLDWVEAFF. The DNA for the CDR3 is TGTGCCAGCAGCTTAGATTGGGTGGAAGCTTTCTTT. The rearrangement joins TRBV7-2 to TRBJ1-1; D is undetermined. The V gene's germline CDR1 is SGHTA and CDR2 FQGNSA. Deletions cut 1 base from V and 8 bases from J, with 8 bases between. The CDR3 loop spans 12 amino acids.

The gene calls are TRBV20-1 and TRBJ2-3; D is ambiguous. Germline CDR1 is DFQATT and CDR2 is SNEGSKA (reference sequence). CDR3 length equals 14 residues. V was cut by 3 bases and J by 4 bases, with 14 bases left in between. The CDR3 nucleotides are TGCAGTGCTAGGTGGCCAGTCAACTCAGATACGCAGTATTTT. Translated: CSARWPVNSDTQYF.

CDR3 sequence reads: CSVPRGFGNTEAFF. CDR3 coding DNA: TGCAGCGTTCCCCGGGGGTTCGGGAACACTGAAGCTTTCTTT. The chain is built from TRBV29-1 and TRBJ1-1, with a weak D call TRBD1 (5 bases). With 5 bases removed from V and 1 base from J, the gap between germline ends came to 14 bases. CDR3 length: 14 amino acids. CDR1 is SQVTM, CDR2 ANQGSEA, per germline.